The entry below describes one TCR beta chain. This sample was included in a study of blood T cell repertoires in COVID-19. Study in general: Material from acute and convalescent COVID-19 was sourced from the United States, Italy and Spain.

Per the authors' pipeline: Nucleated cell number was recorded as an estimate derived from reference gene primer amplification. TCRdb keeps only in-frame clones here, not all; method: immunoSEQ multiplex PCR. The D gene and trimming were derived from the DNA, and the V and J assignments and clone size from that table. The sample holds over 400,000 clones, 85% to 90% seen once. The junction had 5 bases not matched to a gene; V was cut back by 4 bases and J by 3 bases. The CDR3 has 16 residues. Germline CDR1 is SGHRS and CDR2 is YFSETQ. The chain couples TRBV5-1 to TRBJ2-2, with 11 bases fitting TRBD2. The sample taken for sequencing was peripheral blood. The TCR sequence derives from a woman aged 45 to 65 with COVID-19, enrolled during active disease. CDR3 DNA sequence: TGCGCCAGCAGCCTCACTAGCGGGGGAGACACCGGGGAGCTGTTTTTT. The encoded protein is CASSLTSGGDTGELFF.